The clone carrying this T cell receptor beta chain showed up many times. The length of the CDR3 is 14 residues. Germline-derived CDR1 and CDR2 are KGHDR and SFDVKD. Trimming left V 9 bases short and J 7 bases short, with 15 bases between. The data stem from a study of HIV-infected patients and healthy controls. TCRdb analysed the 5' RACE reads with MiXCR anew, one entry per CDR3 protein. Among 55,000 to 70,000 distinct CDR3 sequences, roughly 21% were seen once, and the ten largest hold about 1.3%. The receptor's source is a human donor in good health. The chain employs TRBV24-1 and TRBJ1-6; possible D gene TRBD1, 6 bases. The sample comprised CD4+ T cells from blood. Here the CDR3 reads CATLIGGPNSPLHF. CDR3 bases: TGTGCCACCCTTATCGGGGGCCCCAATTCACCCCTCCACTTT.